These 9 T cell receptor beta chains were sequenced from one sample in a study of cytomegalovirus exposure and HLA in healthy donors. In the PCR, 60 Vbeta and 13 Jbeta primers were used. TCRdb's copy holds only in-frame clones and misses some; the assay was immunoSEQ multiplex PCR. The sample yields roughly 100,000 clones, about 80% seen once. The sequencing input was PBMCs. The source is a man aged 55 to 70 in good health and CMV-seropositive.

A few counts support this clone. The V gene is TRBV4-1, the J gene TRBJ2-3; a weak D match, TRBD2 (6 bases). Germline V gene lookup returns CDR1 MGHRA and CDR2 YSYEKL. This CDR3 region has 16 residues. V shed 0 bases and J shed 3 bases, with 13 bases lying between them. CDR3 amino acids: CASSQEASRGTDTQYF. The CDR3 nucleotides read TGCGCCAGCAGCCAAGAGGCTAGCCGGGGGACAGATACGCAGTATTTT.

V is TRBV10-2 and J is TRBJ1-1; TRBD1 might be the D (5 bases). The CDR3 totals 13 residues. Germline V gives CDR1 WSHSY, CDR2 SAAADI. Trimming stripped 7 bases from V and 4 bases from J, with 13 bases between. The CDR3 DNA reads as TGCGCCAGCACCGCATGGGGGGGCACTGAAGCTTTCTTT. Encoded protein: CASTAWGGTEAFF.

Only one count was recorded for this clone. A junction boundary mismatches the germline segment, possibly from a read error. The chain has TRBV5-1 and TRBJ1-4; D perhaps matches TRBD1 (5 bases). The CDR3 extends over 18 amino acids. Germline CDR1 reads SGHRS; CDR2 reads YFSETQ. CDR3 loop: CASSSKAGVGGYNEKLFF. The CDR3 DNA sequence: TGCGCCAGCAGCTCTAAGGCGGGGGTCGGCGGTTATAATGAAAAGCTGTTTTTT.

The chain recombines TRBV5-1 with TRBJ2-1, with D perhaps TRBD1 (7 bases). The CDR3 is 15 amino acids. Trimming cost V 2 bases and J 6 bases, with 15 bases left between them. Germline loops: CDR1 SGHRS, CDR2 YFSETQ. CDR3 sequence reads: CASSFGQVGGNEQFF. The CDR3 bases are TGCGCCAGCAGCTTCGGACAGGTGGGAGGCAATGAGCAGTTCTTC.

The chain carries TRBV9 and TRBJ2-7, with TRBD2 as a possible D gene (7 bases). The V gene's germline CDR1 is SGDLS and CDR2 YYNGEE. Trimming took off 0 bases at V and 6 bases at J, with 13 bases between the two ends. The CDR3 consists of 14 residues. The CDR3 here is CASSVEAGEGEQYF. The CDR3 DNA is TGTGCCAGCAGCGTAGAGGCAGGGGAGGGCGAGCAGTACTTC.

The J gene is TRBJ2-5, the V gene TRBV6-1, with TRBD1 matching 9 bases. The CDR3 sequence is 14 residues long. The junction had 5 bases not matched to a gene; V was cut back by 4 bases and J by 5 bases. Germline assignment: CDR1 MNHNS and CDR2 SASEGT. The CDR3 sequence: CASSADRGGETQYF. CDR3 DNA: TGTGCCAGCAGTGCGGACAGGGGAGGTGAGACCCAGTACTTC.

The chain joins TRBV7-8 to TRBJ2-4; 7 positions agree with TRBD1. The ends lost 6 bases at V and 3 bases at J; junction bases unmatched: 8. The CDR3 has 15 residues. In germline, CDR1 is SGHVS, CDR2 FQNEAQ. For the CDR3, the DNA is TGTGCCAGCAGTTTAATCGGGACAGTCAAAAACATTCAGTACTTC. It translates to CASSLIGTVKNIQYF.

The rearrangement uses TRBV19 and TRBJ2-5; D is possibly TRBD1 (6 bases). V lost 5 bases to trimming and J lost 6 bases, with 16 bases between them. The CDR3 is 14 amino acids. Germline V gene data show CDR1 as LNHDA and CDR2 as SQIVND (reference sequence). This chain's CDR3 is CASSVTGKSKTQYF. The DNA of the CDR3 is TGTGCCAGTAGTGTGACAGGCAAGTCGAAGACCCAGTACTTC.

This chain uses TRBV19 with TRBJ2-1, with 15 bases fitting TRBD2. This CDR3 has 15 residues. Germline-derived CDR1 and CDR2 are LNHDA and SQIVND (reference sequence). The trim removed 4 bases at V and 7 bases at J, leaving 2 bases unmatched. The DNA for the CDR3 is TGTGCCAGTAGTACCGGGACTAGCGGGGGGAATGAGCAGTTCTTC. Amino acids: CASSTGTSGGNEQFF.